This T cell receptor (beta chain) was recorded in a study of blood T cells in healthy people across ages. The overall study: Capture by template switching was about one barcoded beta molecule per two T cells.

Germline V gene sequence: CDR1 SGHTA, CDR2 FQGTGA. V lost 0 bases and J lost 6; bases outside the gene matches: 8. The CDR3 loop spans 16 amino acids. A sample-barcoded 5' primer and a J-beta primer mix were used in a second PCR of roughly 6 to 11 cycles. Each CDR3 protein gets one entry after TCRdb re-called the 5' RACE reads with MiXCR. The sample has about 1.6 million distinct CDR3 sequences, about 32% seen once; the top ten hold around 11%. Study findings and constraints: PBMC samples, being unsorted, prevented any conclusive comparison of naive and antigen-experienced cells. Higher diversity and more naive CD4+ cells were features of long-lived donors, compared to aged donors.

Comments on this clonotype: Antigen unknown.

Donors gave 8.5 to 10 milliliters of peripheral blood apiece. J is TRBJ2-3 and V is TRBV7-3, with 8 bases matching TRBD2. The receptor comes from a woman in her twenties or thirties in good health. What was sequenced was blood. The DNA for the CDR3 is TGTGCCAGCAGCTTAACGAGAACGGGAGGGCCGGATACGCAGTATTTT. Translating gives CASSLTRTGGPDTQYF.